This entry lists 21 T cell receptor beta chains sequenced from one sample in a study of blood T cell repertoires in COVID-19. Here immunoSEQ multiplex PCR was the method, and the copy in TCRdb shows in-frame clones only, minus some. This table has roughly 120,000 clones, around 90% appearing once. Material for sequencing was peripheral blood. Receptors were obtained from a woman aged 50 to 65 with active or convalescent COVID-19.

The rearrangement joins TRBV5-4 to TRBJ2-5, with D maybe TRBD2 (7 bases). The CDR3 consists of 14 residues. Between the trimmed V and J ends, which lost 10 bases and 2 bases, there was a span of 18 bases. The V gene's germline CDR1 is SGHNT and CDR2 YYREEE (reference sequence). The CDR3 DNA reads as TGTGCCGTAGGATTGGGGGGGCGTCAAGAGACCCAGTACTTC. Protein: CAVGLGGRQETQYF.

In nucleotides, the CDR3 is TGTGCCAGCAGGAAACTAGCGGGAGGCAATGAGCAGTTCTTC. Translation gives CASRKLAGGNEQFF. The gene calls are TRBV2 and TRBJ2-1, with 12 bases lining up with TRBD2. J was trimmed by 6 bases and V by 6 bases; bases with no gene match: 3. The length of the CDR3 is 14 residues. Germline lookup yields CDR1 SNHLY and CDR2 FYNNEI. Drawing the rest from reference TRBV2 and TRBJ2-1, the complete variable domain is EPEVTQTPSHQVTQMGQEVILRCVPISNHLYFYWYRQILGQKVEFLVSFYNNEISEKSEIFDDQFSVERPDGSNFTLKIRSTKLEDSAMYFCASRKLAGGNEQFFGPGTRLTVL.

The rearrangement uses TRBV29-1 and TRBJ2-7, with 10 bases aligning to TRBD1. Germline V lookup: CDR1 SQVTM, CDR2 ANQGSEA. This CDR3 region has 13 residues. The V and J ends lost 6 bases and 9 bases, in that order; junction bases with no gene match: 11. The CDR3 reads CSVPGQGTLGQYF. The CDR3 region has the DNA TGCAGCGTGCCGGGACAGGGGACTCTTGGGCAGTACTTC.

The count of this clone is one. The CDR3 region is CAIKKGLNYGYTF. The CDR3 DNA reads as TGTGCCATCAAGAAGGGGCTCAACTATGGCTACACCTTC. The rearrangement joins TRBV10-3 to TRBJ1-2, with D tentatively TRBD1 (5 bases). CDR1 is ENHRY and CDR2 is SYGVKD in the germline V gene. This CDR3 region has 13 residues. The V end lost 7 bases, the J end lost 2 bases, and 11 bases lay between the germline ends.

This rearrangement joins TRBV10-3 to TRBJ1-5; D is unclear. Germline V gene lookup returns CDR1 ENHRY and CDR2 SYGVKD. The CDR3 sequence is 13 residues long. Deletions cut 5 bases from V and 3 bases from J, with 8 bases between. CDR3 amino acids: CAISQNTNQPQHF. The CDR3, as DNA: TGTGCCATCAGTCAGAACACCAATCAGCCCCAGCATTTT.

V and J are TRBV5-4 and TRBJ1-6; 7 nucleotides line up with TRBD1. The CDR3 is made up of 14 amino acids. Per germline, CDR1 SGHNT and CDR2 YYREEE (reference sequence). V trimming: 4 bases; J trimming: 7 bases; junction bases outside the gene matches: 5. Written as DNA, the CDR3 is TGTGCCAGCAGCCGGGGACAGCCGAATTCACCCCTCCACTTT. This sequence encodes CASSRGQPNSPLHF.

This sequence joins TRBV2 and TRBJ2-5; 8 bases match TRBD1. V was clipped by 5 bases and J by 2 bases; unmatched bases: 4. Germline V gene data show CDR1 as SNHLY and CDR2 as FYNNEI. The CDR3 extends over 14 amino acids. Here the CDR3 reads CASSLDRAQETQYF. CDR3 bases: TGTGCCAGCAGTTTGGACAGGGCACAAGAGACCCAGTACTTC.

The chain links TRBV6-2 or TRBV6-3 to TRBJ2-5; D perhaps matches TRBD2 (7 bases). V lost 2 bases and J 4 bases, leaving 11 bases between the germline ends. There are 14 residues in the CDR3. Germline V CDR1 and CDR2: MNHEY, SVGEGT. The CDR3 loop is CASSYRGGRETQYF. The CDR3 nucleotides are TGTGCCAGCAGTTACCGCGGGGGCCGAGAGACCCAGTACTTC.

The rearrangement uses TRBV11-3 and TRBJ2-1, with D possibly being TRBD1 (5 bases). Looked up from germline, CDR1 is SGHNT and CDR2 is YENEEA. The V gene lost 5 bases and the J gene lost 8 bases, with 13 bases spanning the gap. The CDR3 extends over 13 amino acids. In DNA, the CDR3 is TGTGCCAGCAGCCTAGGGCAGGGCTATGAGCAGTTCTTC. Protein product: CASSLGQGYEQFF.

The V gene is TRBV7-9, the J gene TRBJ2-3; 8 bases agree with TRBD2. Looked up from germline, CDR1 is SEHNR and CDR2 is FQNEAQ (reference sequence). Trimming removed 4 bases from V and 6 bases from J; junction bases left unmatched: 12. The CDR3 consists of 16 residues. The CDR3 bases are TGTGCCAGCAGCTACGAGGCTGGGCTAGCGGGTGATACGCAGTATTTT. This codes for CASSYEAGLAGDTQYF.

This clone has just one count. The rearrangement joins TRBV21-1 to TRBJ1-5; the DNA was not used to check the table's D call, TRBD1. TRBV21-1 is a pseudogene locus. This CDR3 spans 14 amino acids. The CDR3 DNA sequence: TGTGCCAGCAGCGAGGGACAGTTGGATCAGCCCCAGCATTTT. Protein sequence: CASSEGQLDQPQHF.

This chain joins TRBV5-6 and TRBJ2-7; D is unclear. Per germline, CDR1 SGHDT and CDR2 YYEEEE. Trimming took 0 bases from V and 4 from J, leaving 14 bases between them. The CDR3 loop spans 15 amino acids. DNA for the CDR3: TGTGCCAGCAGCTTGGGATGGGCCCCCGTGTACGAGCAGTACTTC. Its protein product is CASSLGWAPVYEQYF.

This rearrangement joins TRBV28 to TRBJ2-3, with a weak D call TRBD1 (5 bases). V was clipped by 6 bases and J by 0 bases, with 10 bases between them. The CDR3 contains 14 residues. Germline V gene lookup returns CDR1 MDHEN and CDR2 SYDVKM. CDR3 sequence reads: CASRSTGSTDTQYF. The DNA for the CDR3 is TGTGCCAGCAGATCCACAGGTAGCACAGATACGCAGTATTTT.

The chain has TRBV5-1 and TRBJ2-7; 8 bases align to TRBD2. After removal of 2 bases from V and 2 bases from J, the junction contained 6 bases not matched to a gene. The length of the CDR3 is 15 residues. Germline values: CDR1 SGHRS, CDR2 YFSETQ. In nucleotides, the CDR3 is TGCGCCAGCAGCTTAATCACTAGCGGAACCTACGAGCAGTACTTC. Translated: CASSLITSGTYEQYF.

As DNA, the CDR3 is TGTGCCAGCAGCAGGCAGGGAATTCGCCTCTCTGGGGCCAACGTCCTGACTTTC. This sequence encodes CASSRQGIRLSGANVLTF. The chain employs TRBV7-2 and TRBJ2-6; the D gene is possibly TRBD1 (5 bases). The CDR3 is 18 residues long. The V end lost 5 bases, the J end lost 0 bases, and 17 bases lay between the germline ends. Per germline, CDR1 SGHTA and CDR2 FQGNSA.

Comment on this clone: Relative to the germline gene, one junction end is altered; a read error may explain this. This same CDR3 is encoded by further DNA sequences in the sample. The chain links TRBV7-2 to TRBJ2-1; 10 nucleotides line up with TRBD2. The CDR3 has 15 amino acids. Germline-derived CDR1 and CDR2 are SGHTA and FQGNSA. The CDR3 nucleotides are TGTGCCAGCAGTTTAGCGGGAGGACTCTACAATGAGCAGTTCTTC. Residues: CASSLAGGLYNEQFF.

This chain links TRBV5-6 with TRBJ2-3; 10 nucleotides agree with TRBD1. The CDR3 runs to 14 residues. V lost 4 bases to trimming and J lost 5 bases; unmatched junction nucleotides: 4. The germline V gene encodes CDR1 SGHDT and CDR2 YYEEEE. For the CDR3, the DNA is TGTGCCAGCAGCACAGGACAGGGGGGAGATACGCAGTATTTT. Encoded protein: CASSTGQGGDTQYF.

This chain connects TRBV9 to TRBJ2-6; 8 nucleotides align to TRBD1. CDR3 length equals 16 residues. V trimming: 3 bases; J trimming: 2 bases; junction bases outside the gene matches: 4. From germline, CDR1 is SGDLS and CDR2 YYNGEE. The CDR3 protein is CASSAGTGAGANVLTF. In DNA form, the CDR3 reads TGTGCCAGCAGCGCCGGGACAGGAGCTGGGGCCAACGTCCTGACTTTC.

DNA of the CDR3: TGTGCCAGCAGGACAGCGGGAGGGCCTCCAGATACGCAGTATTTT. Encoded protein: CASRTAGGPPDTQYF. The chain carries TRBV27 and TRBJ2-3; 10 bases map to TRBD2. The germline CDR1 and CDR2 sequences are MNHEY and SMNVEV (reference sequence). The CDR3 runs 15 residues. Trimming at V came to 6 bases and at J to 4 bases, leaving 7 bases not matched to a gene.

V and J are TRBV3-1 (or the pseudogene TRBV3-2) and TRBJ1-1; D gene ambiguous. With 1 base removed from V and 1 base from J, the gap between germline ends came to 7 bases. Germline V lookup: CDR1 LGHDT, CDR2 YNNKEL (reference sequence). This CDR3 has 14 residues. The CDR3 reads CASSQVGPNTEAFF. The CDR3 DNA reads TGTGCCAGCAGCCAAGTCGGTCCGAACACTGAAGCTTTCTTT.

The chain joins TRBV28 to TRBJ1-2; D is uncertain. Germline V CDR1 and CDR2: MDHEN, SYDVKM. The CDR3 loop spans 13 amino acids. The V end lost 1 base, the J end lost 9 bases, and 12 bases lay between the germline ends. DNA of the CDR3: TGTGCCAGCAGTTTATCTTCGACACGAAGCTACACCTTC. This sequence encodes CASSLSSTRSYTF.